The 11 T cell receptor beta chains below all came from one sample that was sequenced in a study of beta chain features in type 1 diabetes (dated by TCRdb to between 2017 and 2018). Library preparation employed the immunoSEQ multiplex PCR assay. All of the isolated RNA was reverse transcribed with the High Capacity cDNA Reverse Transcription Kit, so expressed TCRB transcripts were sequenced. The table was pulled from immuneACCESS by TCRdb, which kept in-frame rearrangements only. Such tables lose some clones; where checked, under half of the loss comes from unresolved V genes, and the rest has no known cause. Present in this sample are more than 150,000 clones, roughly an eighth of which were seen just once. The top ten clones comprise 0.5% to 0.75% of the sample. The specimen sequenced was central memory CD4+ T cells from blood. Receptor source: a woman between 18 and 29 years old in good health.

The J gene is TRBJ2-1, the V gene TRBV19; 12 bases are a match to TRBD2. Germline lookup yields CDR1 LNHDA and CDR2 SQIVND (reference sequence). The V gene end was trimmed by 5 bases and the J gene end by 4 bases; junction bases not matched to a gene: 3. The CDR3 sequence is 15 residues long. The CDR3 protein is CASSGTSGPYNEQFF. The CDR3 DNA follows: TGTGCCAGTAGTGGGACTAGCGGGCCGTACAATGAGCAGTTCTTC.

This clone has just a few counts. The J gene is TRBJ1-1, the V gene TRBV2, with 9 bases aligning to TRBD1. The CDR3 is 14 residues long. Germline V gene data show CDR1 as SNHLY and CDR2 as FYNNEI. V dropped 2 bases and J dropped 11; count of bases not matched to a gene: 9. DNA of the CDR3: TGTGCCAGCAGTGAACAGGGACAGGGTTCGGCGGCTTTCTTT. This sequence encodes CASSEQGQGSAAFF.

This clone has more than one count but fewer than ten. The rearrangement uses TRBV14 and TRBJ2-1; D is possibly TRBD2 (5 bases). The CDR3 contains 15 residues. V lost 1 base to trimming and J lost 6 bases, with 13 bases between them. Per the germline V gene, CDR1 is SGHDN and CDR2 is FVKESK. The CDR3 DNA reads TGTGCCAGCAGCCAAGGTGGGAGTTTTACCAATGAGCAGTTCTTC. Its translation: CASSQGGSFTNEQFF. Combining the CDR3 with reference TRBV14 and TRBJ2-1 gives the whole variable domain EAGVTQFPSHSVIEKGQTVTLRCDPISGHDNLYWYRRVMGKEIKFLLHFVKESKQDESGMPNNRFLAERTGGTYSTLKVQPAELEDSGVYFCASSQGGSFTNEQFFGPGTRLTVL.

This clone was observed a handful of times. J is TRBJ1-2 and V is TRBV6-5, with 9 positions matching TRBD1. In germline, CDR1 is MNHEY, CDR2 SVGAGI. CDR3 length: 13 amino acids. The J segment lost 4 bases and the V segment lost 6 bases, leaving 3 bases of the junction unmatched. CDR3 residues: CASSGTGSYGYTF. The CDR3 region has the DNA TGTGCCAGCAGCGGGACAGGGTCCTATGGCTACACCTTC.

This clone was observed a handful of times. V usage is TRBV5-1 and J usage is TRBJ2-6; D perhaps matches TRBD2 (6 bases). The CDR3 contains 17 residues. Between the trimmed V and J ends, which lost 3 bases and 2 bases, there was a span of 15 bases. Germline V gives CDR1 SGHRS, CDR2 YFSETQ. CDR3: CASSSPGRETGANVLTF. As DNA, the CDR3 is TGCGCCAGCAGCTCCCCGGGACGGGAGACTGGGGCCAACGTCCTGACTTTC.

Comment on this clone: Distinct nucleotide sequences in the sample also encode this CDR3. CDR3 sequence: CASSPGTSGTYEQYF. CDR3 nucleotide sequence: TGTGCCAGCTCCCCCGGGACTAGCGGGACCTACGAGCAGTACTTC. The V gene is TRBV18, the J gene TRBJ2-7; the match to TRBD2 covers 13 bases. V gave up 6 bases and J gave up 2 bases; unmatched junction bases: 4. This CDR3 has 15 residues. The germline V gene encodes CDR1 KGHSH and CDR2 LQKENI.

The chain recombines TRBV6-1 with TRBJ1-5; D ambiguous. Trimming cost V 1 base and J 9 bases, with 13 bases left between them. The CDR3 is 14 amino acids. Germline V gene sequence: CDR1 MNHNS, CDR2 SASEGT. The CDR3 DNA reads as TGTGCCAGCAGTGAAGAGGGAGGGTGGCGGCCCCAGCATTTT. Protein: CASSEEGGWRPQHF.

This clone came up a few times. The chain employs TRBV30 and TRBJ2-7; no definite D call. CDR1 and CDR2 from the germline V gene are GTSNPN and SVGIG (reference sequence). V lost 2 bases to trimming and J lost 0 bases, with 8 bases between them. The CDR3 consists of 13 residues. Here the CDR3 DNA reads TGTGCCTGGAGTACCCAACTCTCCTACGAGCAGTACTTC. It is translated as CAWSTQLSYEQYF.

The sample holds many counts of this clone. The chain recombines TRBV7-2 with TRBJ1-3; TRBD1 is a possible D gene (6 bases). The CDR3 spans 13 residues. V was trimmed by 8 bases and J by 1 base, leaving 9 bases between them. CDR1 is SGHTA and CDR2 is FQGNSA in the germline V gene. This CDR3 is CASLQGSGNTIYF. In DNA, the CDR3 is TGTGCCAGCCTGCAGGGGTCTGGAAACACCATATATTTT.

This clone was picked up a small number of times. CDR3 sequence (DNA): TGTGCCAGCAGGGGACTGGAACGAGGAGGAACTGAAGCTTTCTTT. Protein product: CASRGLERGGTEAFF. The genes are TRBV9 and TRBJ1-1; the D gene is possibly TRBD1 (5 bases). The length of the CDR3 is 15 residues. The V gene lost 5 bases and the J gene lost 5 bases, with 19 bases spanning the gap. Germline values: CDR1 SGDLS, CDR2 YYNGEE.

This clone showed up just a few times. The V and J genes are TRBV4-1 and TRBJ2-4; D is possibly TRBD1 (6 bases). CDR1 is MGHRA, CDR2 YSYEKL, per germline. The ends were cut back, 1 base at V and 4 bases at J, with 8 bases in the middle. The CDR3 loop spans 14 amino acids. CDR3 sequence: CASSQVQGKNIQYF. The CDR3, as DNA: TGCGCCAGCAGCCAAGTTCAGGGGAAAAACATTCAGTACTTC.